This T cell receptor beta chain was found in a study of T cells in Graves' hyperthyroidism and ophthalmopathy. Study results and caveats: The majority of expanded thyroid clonotypes above 0.001 also appeared in blood. A 13 V-J signature model discriminated ophthalmopathy versus stable hyperthyroidism.

RNA transcripts yielded amplified TCR beta CDR3 regions. Researchers ran a first-round RT-PCR on the TCR CDR3 using the HTBI primer set. MiXCR was run by TCRdb on the multiplex PCR reads, yielding one entry per CDR3 protein. The data contain about 350,000 distinct CDR3 sequences, about 14% of them singletons. There are 18 residues in the CDR3. J gave up 3 bases and V 6 bases, and 19 bases lay outside the gene matches. Germline lookup yields CDR1 DFQATT and CDR2 SNEGSKA (reference sequence). On this clonotype itself: Its antigen is currently unknown.

A roughly 9.3 ml volume of fresh peripheral blood provided the PBMCs. Sequencing was done on a sample of blood. This chain joins TRBV20-1 and TRBJ2-7; 11 nucleotides agree with TRBD2. This sequence originates from a woman between 25 and 40 years old with Graves' hyperthyroidism. In DNA form, the CDR3 reads TGCAGTGCGCCCGACCCCCTAGCGGGAGGCCGGCCTGACTACGAGCAGTACTTC. It encodes CSAPDPLAGGRPDYEQYF.